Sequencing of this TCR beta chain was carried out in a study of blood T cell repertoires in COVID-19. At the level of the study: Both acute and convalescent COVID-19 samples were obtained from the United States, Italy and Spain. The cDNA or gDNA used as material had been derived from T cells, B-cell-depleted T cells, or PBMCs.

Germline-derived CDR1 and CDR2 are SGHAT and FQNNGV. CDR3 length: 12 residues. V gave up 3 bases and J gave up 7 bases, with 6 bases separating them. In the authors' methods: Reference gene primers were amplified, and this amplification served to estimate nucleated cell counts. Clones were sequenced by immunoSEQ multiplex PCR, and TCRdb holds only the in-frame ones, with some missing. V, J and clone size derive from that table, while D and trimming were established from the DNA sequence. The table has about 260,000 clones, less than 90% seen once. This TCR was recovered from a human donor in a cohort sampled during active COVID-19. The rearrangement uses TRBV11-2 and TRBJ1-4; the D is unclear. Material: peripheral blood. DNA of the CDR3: TGTGCCAGCAGCTTTGCTATTGAAAAACTGTTTTTT. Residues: CASSFAIEKLFF.